These T cell receptor beta chains were read from a single sample in a study of blood T cell repertoires in COVID-19. Data came from immunoSEQ multiplex PCR; TCRdb stores just in-frame clones and leaves some out. The sample has roughly 86,000 clones; around 85% are singletons. Sequences were obtained from peripheral blood. These receptors were taken from a woman older than 75 with COVID-19, enrolled during active disease. The CDR3 runs from the conserved cysteine through the conserved F or W. Fields, in order: V gene, CDR3 length, J gene, D gene, clone size, CDR3 DNA, CDR3 protein. The D gene is left open where the match is weak. Clone size appears in some rows only: once, few, many, or a class for an expanded clone.

TRBV2	14	TRBJ2-2	TRBD2	once	TGTGCCAGCTCGGGGGGGATATTCGGCGGGGAGCTGTTTTTT	CASSGGIFGGELFF
TRBV18	15	TRBJ2-3	TRBD1	NA	TGTGCCAGCTCACCACGAAACAGGGGGGCAGATACGCAGTATTTT	CASSPRNRGADTQYF
TRBV4-1	15	TRBJ2-2	NA	NA	TGCGCCAGCAGCCCGAGGGGGGGCCTAACCGGGGAGCTGTTTTTT	CASSPRGGLTGELFF
TRBV19	17	TRBJ2-6	NA	NA	TGTGCCAGTACCCATAATGGGGACATCTCTGGGGCCAACGTCCTGACTTTC	CASTHNGDISGANVLTF
TRBV7-9	12	TRBJ2-2	NA	NA	TGTGCCAGCAGCGCCTCCGGGTTCGTCCTGTTTTTT	CASSASGFVLFF
TRBV28	15	TRBJ1-2	NA	NA	TGTGCCAGCAGTGGCCCGGACTGGAGGGACTATGGCTACACCTTC	CASSGPDWRDYGYTF
TRBV23-1	14	TRBJ1-3	NA	NA	TGCGCCAGCCCCCAAGGAGGGTCTGGAAACACCATATATTTT	CASPQGGSGNTIYF
TRBV19	14	TRBJ1-5	NA	once	TGTGCCAGTAGGGGGCAGGGGAACAATCAGCCCCAGCATTTT	CASRGQGNNQPQHF
TRBV2	12	TRBJ2-7	TRBD1	NA	TGTGCCAACCGGGACAGGGGCTACGAGCAGTACTTC	CANRDRGYEQYF
TRBV18	19	TRBJ2-6	TRBD1	NA	TGTGCCAGCTCACCACTACCGGGACAGGGGATCCCTGGGGCCAACGTCCTGACTTTC	CASSPLPGQGIPGANVLTF
TRBV7-5	16	TRBJ2-7	NA	NA	TGTGCCAGAAGCTTATTAGGGTTAGACAGGGCCTACGAGCAGTACTTC	CARSLLGLDRAYEQYF
TRBV6-5	15	TRBJ2-7	NA	NA	TGTGCCAGCAGTCAGGACTTGAGAAGCTCCTACGAGCAGTACTTC	CASSQDLRSSYEQYF
TRBV6-2/TRBV6-3	14	TRBJ2-1	TRBD2	NA	TGTGCCAGCAGTTACTACGGGACTAGCCTAGAGCAGTTCTTC	CASSYYGTSLEQFF
TRBV7-7	12	TRBJ1-5	NA	NA	TGTGCTAGCAGCAACAGTAATCAGCCCCAGCATTTT	CASSNSNQPQHF
TRBV28	19	TRBJ2-2	NA	once	TGTGCCAGCAAATTCCTACTCCGAGGAGGGGGCGCAGAAATCGGGGAGCTGTTTTTT	CASKFLLRGGGAEIGELFF
TRBV6-5	14	TRBJ1-2	NA	NA	TGTGCCAGTGGCGGACAGCGCGATAACTATGGCTACACCTTC	CASGGQRDNYGYTF
TRBV12-3/TRBV12-4	11	TRBJ1-6	NA	NA	TGTGCCAGCACCCCGGGATCACCCCTCCACTTT	CASTPGSPLHF
TRBV5-1	13	TRBJ2-3	NA	NA	TGCGCCAGCAGCTTAGCAAGCACAGATACGCAGTATTTT	CASSLASTDTQYF